Below, one TCR beta chain is given with its context. Under the authors' procedure: Reference gene primer amplification in the assay estimated nucleated cell counts. Sequenced by immunoSEQ multiplex PCR; TCRdb stores in-frame clones only, minus some. Clone size and the V and J calls come from that table; the DNA yielded D and trimming. Counted here are 130,000 or so clones, 65% to 85% occurring once; the ten biggest clones make up more than 5%. This record belongs to a study of blood T cell repertoires in COVID-19. Across the whole study: Donors in the United States, Italy and Spain gave samples during acute or convalescent COVID-19. In each case, the material was cDNA or gDNA derived from T cells, B-cell-depleted T cells, or PBMCs.

Looked up from germline, CDR1 is DFQATT and CDR2 is SNEGSKA (reference sequence). Trimming took 4 bases from V and 8 from J, leaving 11 bases between them. CDR3 length equals 11 residues. The TCR was taken from an elderly man with active or convalescent COVID-19. V usage is TRBV20-1 and J usage is TRBJ1-1; D remains unclear. The material sequenced was peripheral blood. The CDR3, as DNA: TGCAGTGCTATGGCGGTCCCAGAAGCTTTCTTT. The encoded protein is CSAMAVPEAFF.